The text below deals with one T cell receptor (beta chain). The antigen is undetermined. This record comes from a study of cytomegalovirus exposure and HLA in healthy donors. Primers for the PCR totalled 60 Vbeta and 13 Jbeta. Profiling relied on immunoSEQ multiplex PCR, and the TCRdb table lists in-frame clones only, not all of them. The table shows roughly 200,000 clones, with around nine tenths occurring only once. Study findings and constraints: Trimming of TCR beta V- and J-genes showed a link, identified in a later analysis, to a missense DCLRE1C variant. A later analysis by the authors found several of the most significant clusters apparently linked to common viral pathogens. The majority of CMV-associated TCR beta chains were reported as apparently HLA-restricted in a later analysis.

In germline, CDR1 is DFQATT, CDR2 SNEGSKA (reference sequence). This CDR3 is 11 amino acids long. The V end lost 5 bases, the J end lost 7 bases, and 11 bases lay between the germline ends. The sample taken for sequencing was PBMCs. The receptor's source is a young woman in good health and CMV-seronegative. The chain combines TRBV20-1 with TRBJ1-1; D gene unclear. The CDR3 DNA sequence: TGCAGTGCTTCACACGGGATTGAAGCTTTCTTT. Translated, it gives CSASHGIEAFF.